Below are 2 T cell receptor beta chains sequenced from a single sample in a study of T-cell reconstitution after alpha-beta-depleted transplantation in children. The library targeted TCRbeta and was prepared with unique molecular identifiers. TCRdb reprocessed the PCR reads via MiXCR and lists one record per CDR3 protein. The data show some 600,000 distinct CDR3 sequences, roughly 13% seen once. The sequenced sample was PBMCs, mostly from graft donor cells, obtained 360 days after TCRalphabeta/CD19-depleted stem cell transplant. Receptor source: a male patient aged 10 to 17 who had a stem cell transplant for acute myeloid leukemia, so the T cells may come from the graft donor.

The table lists this clonotype with many counts. The chain combines TRBV29-1 with TRBJ2-3; no clear D gene. V lost 6 bases, J lost 1 base, and 8 bases lay in between. Germline V lookup: CDR1 SQVTM, CDR2 ANQGSEA. The CDR3 spans 12 residues. The CDR3 bases are TGCAGCGTCTCCCAGGGCACAGATACGCAGTATTTT. Translating gives CSVSQGTDTQYF.

This clonotype was found a few times. CDR3 amino acids: CASSSVGRNYGYTF. The CDR3 DNA reads TGTGCCAGCAGCTCAGTGGGACGGAACTATGGCTACACCTTC. This chain connects TRBV7-6 to TRBJ1-2, with D maybe TRBD1 (5 bases). Germline loops: CDR1 SGHVS, CDR2 FNYEAQ. Trimming removed 4 bases from V and 2 bases from J, with 11 bases in between. CDR3 length: 14 residues.